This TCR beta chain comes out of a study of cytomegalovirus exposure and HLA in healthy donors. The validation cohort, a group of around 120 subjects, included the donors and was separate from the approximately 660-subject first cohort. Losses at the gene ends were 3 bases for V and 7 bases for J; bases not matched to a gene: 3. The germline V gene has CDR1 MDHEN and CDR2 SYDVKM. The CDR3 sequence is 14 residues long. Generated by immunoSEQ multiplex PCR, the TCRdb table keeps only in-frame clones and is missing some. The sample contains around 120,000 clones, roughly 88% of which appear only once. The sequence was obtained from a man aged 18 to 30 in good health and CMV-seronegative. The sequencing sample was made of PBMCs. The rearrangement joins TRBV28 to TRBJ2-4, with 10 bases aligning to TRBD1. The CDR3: CASSLTGGGNIQYF. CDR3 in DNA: TGTGCCAGCAGTTTGACAGGGGGCGGTAACATTCAGTACTTC. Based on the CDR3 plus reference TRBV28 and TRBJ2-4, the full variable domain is DVKVTQSSRYLVKRTGEKVFLECVQDMDHENMFWYRQDPGLGLRLIYFSYDVKMKEKGDIPEGYSVSREKKERFSLILESASTNQTSMYLCASSLTGGGNIQYFGAGTRLSVL.